This T cell receptor (beta chain) originates from a study of T-cell reconstitution after alpha-beta-depleted transplantation in children. This CDR3 comprises 14 residues. The germline V gene has CDR1 MNHNS and CDR2 SASEGT. A library of TCRbeta sequences, prepared with unique molecular identifiers, was generated. TCRdb itself ran the PCR reads through MiXCR, one entry per CDR3 protein. There are some 640,000 distinct CDR3 sequences in the sample; 16% occur only once, and approximately 1% lies in the top ten. The clonotype was recovered from a human donor who donated a stem cell graft to a child with acute myeloid leukemia. Sequenced here: PBMCs from the stem cell graft donor, sampled from the stem cell graft. The chain combines TRBV6-1 with TRBJ2-7, with 10 bases identical to TRBD1. The CDR3 spells CASSRDRGSYEHYV. As DNA, the CDR3 is TGTGCCAGCAGCCGGGACAGGGGCTCATACGAGCATTACGTC.